Shown below are 23 T cell receptor beta chains from a single sample sequenced in a study of T cells in Graves' hyperthyroidism and ophthalmopathy. Amplification of TCR beta CDR3 regions was performed using RNA transcripts as template. An initial round of RT-PCR targeting the TCR CDR3 relied on the HTBI primer set. TCRdb used MiXCR to reprocess the multiplex PCR reads, holding one entry per CDR3 protein. This sample carries about 530,000 distinct CDR3 sequences, 15% to 20% of them seen once, and the ten largest clones take 17%. The specimen sequenced was blood. The receptors were gathered from a woman between 18 and 29 years old with Graves' ophthalmopathy.

This clonotype appeared a few times. One junction end disagrees with the germline gene, perhaps due to a read error. The chain has TRBV6-2 or TRBV6-3 and TRBJ2-1; 9 bases agree with TRBD1. CDR3 size: 15 residues. Germline loops: CDR1 MNHEY, CDR2 SVGEGT. The CDR3 here is CASSDSGTGNGEQFF. DNA for the CDR3: TGTGCCAGCAGTGACTCTGGGACAGGGAACGGTGAGCAGTTCTTC.

The table lists this clonotype with a few counts. This chain links TRBV14 with TRBJ2-7, with a tentative D call TRBD2 (5 bases). The CDR3 length is 14 residues. The germline CDR1 and CDR2 sequences are SGHDN and FVKESK. V shed 4 bases and J shed 4 bases, with 14 bases lying between them. The CDR3 nucleotides are TGTGCCAGCAGCCGAGACGGGAAACCTTACGAGCAGTACTTC. Translation gives CASSRDGKPYEQYF.

Note on this clonotype: This sequence may be a read error, since a much larger clone differs from it by one base. In nucleotides, the CDR3 is TGTGCCAGCAGTGAAATGGGCGGGGAGGGAAATGAGCAGTTCTTC. This encodes CASSEMGGEGNEQFF. The chain combines TRBV6-1 with TRBJ2-1; 7 nucleotides agree with TRBD2. The CDR3 has 15 amino acids. Trimming at V came to 2 bases and at J to 7 bases, leaving 8 bases not matched to a gene. CDR1 and CDR2 (germline): MNHNS, SASEGT.

This clonotype was found many times. The chain uses TRBV28 and TRBJ2-1, with 9 bases that match TRBD1. In germline, CDR1 is MDHEN, CDR2 SYDVKM. Germline trimming cut 5 bases from V and 11 bases from J; bases unmatched to any gene: 7. This CDR3 is built from 13 residues. As DNA, the CDR3 is TGTGCCAGCAGTCCGGGACAGGGCCTGCAGCAGTTCTTC. Amino acid sequence: CASSPGQGLQQFF.

The chain has TRBV29-1 and TRBJ2-6, with TRBD1 as a possible D gene (7 bases). The germline V gene has CDR1 SQVTM and CDR2 ANQGSEA. The CDR3 spans 17 residues. V lost 3 bases and J lost 0, with 15 bases in between. CDR3 sequence reads: CSVESQGGISGANVLTF. CDR3 in DNA: TGCAGCGTTGAGTCCCAGGGGGGAATCTCTGGGGCCAACGTCCTGACTTTC.

This clonotype was counted a few times. J is TRBJ1-6 and V is TRBV30, with 7 positions matching TRBD1. This CDR3 has 13 residues. The trim removed 6 bases at V and 9 bases at J, leaving 8 bases unmatched. Germline loops: CDR1 GTSNPN, CDR2 SVGIG (reference sequence). The CDR3 here is CACYRGPGSPLHF. The CDR3, as DNA: TGTGCCTGTTACAGGGGTCCGGGTTCACCCCTCCACTTT.

This clonotype occurred a few times. This chain joins TRBV30 and TRBJ2-7; the match to TRBD2 covers 13 bases. The CDR3 loop spans 17 amino acids. Per germline, CDR1 GTSNPN and CDR2 SVGIG (reference sequence). Trimming at V came to 1 base and at J to 4 bases, leaving 10 bases not matched to a gene. The CDR3 region has the DNA TGTGCCTGGAGTGCCTTTCGGACTAGCGGGAGAGTGTACGAGCAGTACTTC. Protein sequence: CAWSAFRTSGRVYEQYF.

V usage is TRBV7-2 and J usage is TRBJ1-5, with D possibly being TRBD1 (5 bases). The CDR3 runs to 16 residues. The germline CDR1 and CDR2 sequences are SGHTA and FQGNSA. Trimming removed 1 base from V and 7 bases from J, with 17 bases in between. The CDR3 bases are TGTGCCAGCAGCTTAGAGATCGCAGGGTCTAGGCAGCCCCAGCATTTT. Its protein product is CASSLEIAGSRQPQHF.

The chain combines TRBV13 with TRBJ2-1; D is undetermined. This CDR3 has 16 residues. The germline V gene has CDR1 PRHDT and CDR2 FYEKMQ (reference sequence). The ends were cut back, 5 bases at V and 0 bases at J, with 14 bases in the middle. Written as DNA, the CDR3 is TGTGCCAGCAGCGGAAGGACGGCAGGCTCCTACAATGAGCAGTTCTTC. Amino acid sequence: CASSGRTAGSYNEQFF.

The chain recombines TRBV20-1 with TRBJ2-3; the D gene is possibly TRBD2 (6 bases). V was pared by 3 bases and J by 1 base, with 14 bases between. Germline V CDR1 and CDR2: DFQATT, SNEGSKA (reference sequence). The CDR3 loop spans 15 amino acids. The CDR3 DNA sequence: TGCAGTGCTAGTAATACTGCGGGACGCACAGATACGCAGTATTTT. This encodes CSASNTAGRTDTQYF.

This clonotype showed up just a few times. The J gene is TRBJ1-5, the V gene TRBV6-1; D call uncertain. Looked up from germline, CDR1 is MNHNS and CDR2 is SASEGT. Trimming took off 1 base at V and 2 bases at J, with 12 bases between the two ends. This CDR3 comprises 16 residues. The CDR3 spells CASSEGWVLGNQPQHF. The CDR3, as DNA: TGTGCCAGCAGTGAAGGCTGGGTGTTAGGCAATCAGCCCCAGCATTTT.

This clonotype was seen many times. The chain recombines TRBV7-9 with TRBJ2-3, with D maybe TRBD2 (5 bases). V lost 1 base and J 0 bases, leaving 14 bases between the germline ends. This CDR3 region has 17 residues. The germline CDR1 and CDR2 sequences are SEHNR and FQNEAQ (reference sequence). CDR3 in amino acids: CASSLDPTKPSTDTQYF. CDR3 DNA: TGTGCCAGCAGCTTAGACCCGACTAAACCGAGCACAGATACGCAGTATTTT.

This clonotype was counted many times. The rearrangement uses TRBV5-1 and TRBJ1-2; 9 nucleotides align to TRBD1. The germline gives CDR1 SGHRS, CDR2 YFSETQ. Trimming cost V 7 bases and J 8 bases; bases outside gene matches: 6. The CDR3 is 12 amino acids. The CDR3 DNA is TGCGCCAGCTCCGGGACAGGGAGGGGCTACACCTTC. Its translation is CASSGTGRGYTF.

A few counts support this clonotype. V usage is TRBV6-1 and J usage is TRBJ2-7; TRBD1 or TRBD2 may be the D gene (6 bases each). Trimming removed 5 bases at V and 4 bases at J, with 15 bases between. In germline, CDR1 is MNHNS, CDR2 SASEGT. The CDR3 covers 14 residues. The DNA for the CDR3 is TGTGCCAGCAGTAAGCTCAAAGGGGGGTACGAGCAGTACTTC. It yields the protein CASSKLKGGYEQYF.

At least ten counts were recorded for this clonotype. The chain uses TRBV20-1 and TRBJ2-1; 9 bases are shared with TRBD2. The CDR3 is 15 residues long. J was trimmed by 4 bases and V by 2 bases; bases with no gene match: 6. Germline V lookup: CDR1 DFQATT, CDR2 SNEGSKA (reference sequence). CDR3 residues: CSARQRGAEYNEQFF. The CDR3 bases are TGCAGTGCTAGACAGCGGGGGGCGGAATACAATGAGCAGTTCTTC.

This clonotype was counted only a few times. The rearrangement joins TRBV5-6 to TRBJ1-2; TRBD1 matches at 8 bases. In germline, CDR1 is SGHDT, CDR2 YYEEEE. V dropped 0 bases and J dropped 1; count of bases not matched to a gene: 2. CDR3 length: 15 amino acids. CDR3 bases: TGTGCCAGCAGCTTGGGGACAGGGAATAACTATGGCTACACCTTC. This sequence encodes CASSLGTGNNYGYTF.

This clonotype was seen only a few times. The chain carries TRBV6-2 or TRBV6-3 and TRBJ1-5; tentatively, D is TRBD1 (6 bases). The CDR3 covers 14 residues. Germline CDR1 is MNHEY and CDR2 is SVGEGT. The germline V and J ends were trimmed by 2 bases and 5 bases, with 10 bases remaining between them. The CDR3 bases are TGTGCCAGCAGTTACCAGGGGAACCATCAGCCCCAGCATTTT. It yields the protein CASSYQGNHQPQHF.

This clonotype came up a few times. The chain couples TRBV10-3 to TRBJ2-1; 10 bases are shared with TRBD2. Trimming cost V 0 bases and J 6 bases; bases outside gene matches: 2. CDR1 ENHRY and CDR2 SYGVKD come from the germline V gene. The CDR3 covers 15 residues. The CDR3 bases are TGTGCCATCAGTGAGTCGCTAGCGGGGGCCAATGAGCAGTTCTTC. This sequence encodes CAISESLAGANEQFF.

Many counts were recorded for this clonotype. The CDR3 here is CASSSRVAEQYF. The DNA for the CDR3 is TGTGCCAGCAGTAGCAGGGTCGCCGAGCAGTACTTC. The chain uses TRBV28 and TRBJ2-7; a possible D gene is TRBD1 (5 bases). The ends were cut back, 5 bases at V and 6 bases at J, with 11 bases in the middle. From germline, CDR1 is MDHEN and CDR2 SYDVKM. The CDR3 is 12 amino acids.

The rearrangement joins TRBV7-9 to TRBJ1-5; D remains ambiguous. This CDR3 contains 16 residues. The V and J ends lost 1 base and 11 bases respectively, with 21 bases between them. CDR1 and CDR2 (germline): SEHNR, FQNEAQ (reference sequence). The CDR3 protein is CASSLGRPGRTAAQHF. The CDR3 DNA reads TGTGCCAGCAGCTTAGGGCGGCCAGGCCGGACCGCAGCCCAGCATTTT.

This clonotype was counted ten times or more. Mismatch with germline at one junction end may stem from a read error. V usage is TRBV7-7 and J usage is TRBJ2-5, with D possibly matching TRBD1 (6 bases). This CDR3 contains 14 residues. Germline CDR1 SSHAT, CDR2 FNYEAQ (reference sequence). The CDR3 DNA sequence: TGTGCTAGCAGCTCGCTAGACAGGCAAGAGACCCAGTACTTC. Protein product: CASSSLDRQETQYF.

This rearrangement joins TRBV10-3 to TRBJ2-7; 8 positions match TRBD2. The CDR3 spans 13 residues. The germline gives CDR1 ENHRY, CDR2 SYGVKD. As DNA, the CDR3 is TGTACAAGTCGGCGGGGGGAATCCTACGAGCAGTACTTC. Its protein is CTSRRGESYEQYF.

This clonotype was recorded many times. The chain carries TRBV3-1 and TRBJ2-5; 8 bases match TRBD1. CDR1 LGHDT and CDR2 YNNKEL come from the germline V gene (reference sequence). The ends lost 3 bases at V and 6 bases at J; junction bases unmatched: 9. CDR3 length: 15 residues. DNA of the CDR3: TGTGCCAGCAGCCACAGGACAGGGATCAAGAAGACCCAGTACTTC. Protein: CASSHRTGIKKTQYF.